This TCR beta chain originates from a study of molecular identifiers for immune sequencing clone quantification. On the study more broadly: In replicates, RNA taken from approximately 22,000 or 94,000 naive CD8 cells was divided five ways, and four portions underwent sequencing.

There are 14 residues in the CDR3. Germline V gives CDR1 MGHRA, CDR2 YSYEKL. General study findings and limits: Beyond 20 RNA copies, clones held over 99% of effector molecules, compared with under 1% in naive cells.

Naive CD8 library inputs spanned about 19,000 to 1,000,000 sorted cells and 10%, 30% or 50% RNA. This clonotype has only a few counts. The antigen is unknown. One end of the junction varies from germline; a read error may be responsible. Listed TCR primers and previously described methods were used for bulk TCR libraries. TCRdb redid the calling of the PCR reads with MiXCR, one entry per CDR3 protein. The sample lists around 470,000 distinct CDR3 sequences, roughly a fifth occurring once. The receptor was isolated from a human donor in good health. Some libraries in this study had Jurkat cell RNA spiked in. The sequencing input was naive CD8+ T cells from blood, with Jurkat cell RNA spiked in. Subset given: FACS-sorted CD8+CD4-CCR7+CD45RA+ naive T cells. This chain links TRBV4-1 with TRBJ2-7; a weak D match, TRBD1 (6 bases). Written as DNA, the CDR3 is TGCGCCAGCAGCCAGACACAGGGATCCTACGAGCAATACTTC. It encodes CASSQTQGSYEQYF.